Each of the 28 T cell receptor beta chains below was sequenced from the same sample in a study of blood T cell repertoires in COVID-19. Sequencing was performed with immunoSEQ multiplex PCR; in TCRdb, only in-frame clones are kept and a portion is missing. The table has 95,000 to 100,000 clones, 70% to 90% seen once. Material: peripheral blood. All receptors derive from a human donor with COVID-19, enrolled during active disease. The donor label of this sample is uncertain.

The chain is built from TRBV19 and TRBJ1-2; perhaps TRBD1 as D (6 bases). Germline CDR1 reads LNHDA; CDR2 reads SQIVND (reference sequence). V was cut by 3 bases and J by 4 bases, with 9 bases left in between. CDR3 length: 13 amino acids. CDR3 residues: CASSIGQTYGYTF. The CDR3 bases are TGTGCCAGTAGTATTGGACAGACCTATGGCTACACCTTC.

The chain links TRBV2 to TRBJ1-3; 9 bases are a match to TRBD1. Germline V gene lookup returns CDR1 SNHLY and CDR2 FYNNEI. With 6 bases clipped from V and 4 bases from J, the junction kept 7 bases outside the gene matches. The CDR3 length is 15 residues. The CDR3 reads CASSFGQGLGNTIYF. CDR3 in DNA: TGTGCCAGCAGCTTTGGACAGGGGCTAGGAAACACCATATATTTT.

A single count supports this clone. The rearrangement joins TRBV3-1 (or the pseudogene TRBV3-2) to TRBJ1-5, with no clear D. Trimming left V 0 bases short and J 7 bases short, with 7 bases between. Germline CDR1 is LGHDT and CDR2 is YNNKEL (reference sequence). CDR3 size: 13 residues. The CDR3 DNA is TGTGCCAGCAGCCAAGATTTGAGGCAGCCCCAGCATTTT. Its translation is CASSQDLRQPQHF.

The chain is built from TRBV3-1 (or the pseudogene TRBV3-2) and TRBJ2-3; TRBD2 matches 9 bases. V trimming: 5 bases; J trimming: 5 bases; junction bases outside the gene matches: 11. Germline loops: CDR1 LGHDT, CDR2 YNNKEL (reference sequence). The length of the CDR3 is 16 residues. CDR3 residues: CASSRRLAVTQDTQYF. CDR3 coding DNA: TGTGCCAGCAGCAGACGACTAGCGGTTACGCAAGATACGCAGTATTTT.

The chain couples TRBV2 to TRBJ1-1, with D tentatively TRBD1 (6 bases). CDR3 length: 15 amino acids. V gave up 4 bases and J gave up 0 bases, with 12 bases separating them. The germline V gene encodes CDR1 SNHLY and CDR2 FYNNEI. The CDR3 loop reads CASSAGGPMNTEAFF. For the CDR3, the DNA is TGTGCCAGCAGTGCGGGGGGCCCCATGAACACTGAAGCTTTCTTT.

The V gene is TRBV30, the J gene TRBJ1-4; 9 nucleotides line up with TRBD1. The V segment lost 3 bases and the J segment 8 bases; nucleotides outside the gene matches: 4. The CDR3 has 13 residues. The germline gives CDR1 GTSNPN, CDR2 SVGIG (reference sequence). CDR3 in amino acids: CAWSTGGREKLFF. DNA of the CDR3: TGTGCCTGGAGCACAGGGGGCCGGGAAAAACTGTTTTTT.

CDR3 nucleotides: TGTGCCAGTACCCTAAGTGGGAGGACTGAAGCTTTCTTT. It translates to CASTLSGRTEAFF. The chain recombines TRBV19 with TRBJ1-1; D uncertain. The CDR3 totals 13 residues. Trimming left V 7 bases short and J 5 bases short, with 14 bases between. CDR1 LNHDA and CDR2 SQIVND come from the germline V gene (reference sequence).

The chain is built from TRBV24-1 and TRBJ2-5; weak D call: TRBD2 (5 bases). The CDR3 has 17 residues. Germline CDR1 and CDR2: KGHDR and SFDVKD. Trimming removed 1 base at V and 0 bases at J, with 14 bases between. The CDR3 loop reads CATSDFVFGKYQETQYF. DNA of the CDR3: TGTGCCACCAGTGATTTCGTTTTCGGGAAGTACCAAGAGACCCAGTACTTC.

This chain uses TRBV19 with TRBJ2-1, with 10 bases identical to TRBD1. V dropped 5 bases and J dropped 1; count of bases not matched to a gene: 2. The CDR3 length is 15 residues. CDR1 and CDR2 from the germline V gene are LNHDA and SQIVND (reference sequence). This CDR3 reads CASSGQGGSYNEQFF. The CDR3 nucleotides are TGTGCCAGTAGTGGACAGGGGGGTTCCTACAATGAGCAGTTCTTC.

The chain employs TRBV7-3 and TRBJ2-1; 11 nucleotides align to TRBD2. The germline gives CDR1 SGHTA, CDR2 FQGTGA. This CDR3 is 16 amino acids long. With 5 bases clipped from V and 6 bases from J, the junction kept 9 bases outside the gene matches. The CDR3 protein is CASSPYSGRALNEQFF. The CDR3 DNA is TGTGCCAGCAGCCCTTATAGCGGGAGGGCCCTCAATGAGCAGTTCTTC.

The chain combines TRBV10-3 with TRBJ1-3; the D is unclear. Trimming stripped 0 bases from V and 0 bases from J, with 3 bases between. The germline V gene has CDR1 ENHRY and CDR2 SYGVKD. The CDR3 loop spans 14 amino acids. The CDR3 nucleotides read TGTGCCATCAGTGAGTCGAGCTCTGGAAACACCATATATTTT. Protein sequence: CAISESSSGNTIYF.

The V and J genes are TRBV7-3 and TRBJ1-1; no definite D call. Germline V gene data show CDR1 as SGHTA and CDR2 as FQGTGA. The CDR3 runs to 13 residues. V lost 3 bases and J 8 bases, leaving 13 bases between the germline ends. CDR3 DNA sequence: TGTGCCAGCAGCTTGCAGGCACAGAAAGAAGCTTTCTTT. Its protein is CASSLQAQKEAFF.

J is TRBJ1-5 and V is TRBV30, with no clear D. Trimming shortened V by 2 bases and J by 1 base, and 6 bases separated the two germline ends. The CDR3 consists of 13 residues. Germline CDR1 and CDR2: GTSNPN and SVGIG (reference sequence). The CDR3 DNA reads as TGTGCCTGGAGTCGCAGGAGCAATCAGCCCCAGCATTTT. Amino acids: CAWSRRSNQPQHF. Variable domain in full (rest from reference TRBV30 and TRBJ1-5): SQTIHQWPATLVQPVGSPLSLECTVEGTSNPNLYWYRQAAGRGLQLLFYSVGIGQISSEVPQNLSASRPQDRQFILSSKKLLLSDSGFYLCAWSRRSNQPQHFGDGTRLSIL.

The chain uses TRBV19 and TRBJ2-7; 11 bases fit TRBD2. The CDR3 is 14 amino acids. Per germline, CDR1 LNHDA and CDR2 SQIVND (reference sequence). The junction had 4 bases not matched to a gene; V was cut back by 5 bases and J by 4 bases. CDR3 DNA: TGTGCCAGTAGTGAAACTAGCGGGAGTTACGAGCAGTACTTC. The encoded protein is CASSETSGSYEQYF.

The chain joins TRBV4-1 to TRBJ1-5; no clear D. CDR3 size: 14 residues. Per germline, CDR1 MGHRA and CDR2 YSYEKL. Between the trimmed V and J ends, which lost 1 base and 4 bases, there was a span of 8 bases. In nucleotides, the CDR3 is TGCGCCAGCAGCCAAGCGACATTGAATCAGCCCCAGCATTTT. This sequence encodes CASSQATLNQPQHF.

This clone was found a few times. This rearrangement joins TRBV30 to TRBJ2-1, with 11 bases identical to TRBD2. The CDR3 is 15 residues long. Germline CDR1 and CDR2: GTSNPN and SVGIG (reference sequence). V lost 2 bases to trimming and J lost 6 bases; unmatched junction nucleotides: 6. The CDR3 nucleotides are TGTGCCTGGAGTCGAACCGGGACTAGCGGCAATGAGCAGTTCTTC. Translated: CAWSRTGTSGNEQFF.

The V gene is TRBV7-2, the J gene TRBJ1-6; D not certain. Germline CDR1 is SGHTA and CDR2 is FQGNSA. CDR3 length: 14 amino acids. Trimming stripped 6 bases from V and 0 bases from J, with 6 bases between. The DNA for the CDR3 is TGTGCCAGCAGACAGAGCTCCTATAATTCACCCCTCCACTTT. This gives the protein CASRQSSYNSPLHF.

The chain links TRBV4-1 to TRBJ2-1, with 8 nucleotides matching TRBD1. Looked up from germline, CDR1 is MGHRA and CDR2 is YSYEKL. The CDR3 has 15 amino acids. J lost 0 bases, V lost 7 bases, and 5 bases had no gene match. The CDR3 DNA is TGCGCCAGCACGGGACAGGCGAGCTCCTACAATGAGCAGTTCTTC. Its protein is CASTGQASSYNEQFF.

The gene calls are TRBV7-9 and TRBJ2-5; 9 bases align to TRBD2. The germline V gene has CDR1 SEHNR and CDR2 FQNEAQ (reference sequence). CDR3 length equals 17 residues. With 4 bases clipped from V and 0 bases from J, the junction kept 9 bases outside the gene matches. CDR3 coding DNA: TGTGCCAGCAGCTCCCGACTAGCGGTTAGGTACCAAGAGACCCAGTACTTC. Translation: CASSSRLAVRYQETQYF. Complete variable domain (other parts from reference TRBV7-9 and TRBJ2-5): DTGVSQNPRHKITKRGQNVTFRCDPISEHNRLYWYRQTLGQGPEFLTYFQNEAQLEKSRLLSDRFSAERPKGSFSTLEIQRTEQGDSAMYLCASSSRLAVRYQETQYFGPGTRLLVL.

As regards this clone: This same CDR3 is encoded by further DNA sequences in the sample. The chain is built from TRBV2 and TRBJ1-4; D gene unclear. The V and J ends lost 6 bases and 8 bases respectively, with 10 bases between them. The CDR3 has 12 amino acids. Germline CDR1 SNHLY, CDR2 FYNNEI. The CDR3 nucleotides are TGTGCCAGCAGCGGGGTGGGGGAAAAACTGTTTTTT. It yields the protein CASSGVGEKLFF.

The chain joins TRBV5-4 to TRBJ2-1, with 8 bases that match TRBD2. The CDR3 covers 15 residues. After removal of 2 bases from V and 7 bases from J, the junction contained 8 bases not matched to a gene. Germline CDR1 is SGHNT and CDR2 is YYREEE (reference sequence). The CDR3 DNA is TGTGCCAGCAGCTTAAGTTTAGCGGGATCGAATGAGCAGTTCTTC. Translating gives CASSLSLAGSNEQFF.

A word on this clone: Other DNA sequences of this sample code for an identical CDR3. V gene TRBV5-1 combines with J gene TRBJ2-1; 8 nucleotides align to TRBD2. The CDR3 runs 14 residues. Germline V lookup: CDR1 SGHRS, CDR2 YFSETQ. Trimming cost V 2 bases and J 2 bases; bases outside gene matches: 0. The CDR3: CASSFGGAYNEQFF. The DNA of the CDR3 is TGCGCCAGCAGCTTCGGGGGGGCCTACAATGAGCAGTTCTTC.

This sequence joins TRBV6-5 and TRBJ2-5, with a tentative D call TRBD1 (6 bases). CDR3 length equals 14 residues. Germline CDR1 reads MNHEY; CDR2 reads SVGAGI. The V and J ends lost 7 bases and 2 bases respectively, with 14 bases between them. The CDR3 protein is CASTHPDRQETQYF. In nucleotides, the CDR3 is TGTGCCAGCACCCACCCGGACAGACAAGAGACCCAGTACTTC.

This clone appeared once. The rearrangement links TRBV28 to TRBJ1-3, with D possibly TRBD1 on 6 matching bases. Germline CDR1 is MDHEN and CDR2 is SYDVKM. With 9 bases removed from V and 0 bases from J, the gap between germline ends came to 12 bases. The CDR3 covers 14 residues. The CDR3 spells CASLTGRSGNTIYF. The CDR3 DNA follows: TGTGCCAGTTTGACAGGCCGCTCTGGAAACACCATATATTTT.

The CDR3 coding sequence is TGCAGCGCGGAAGTCACAGGGGACACCGGGGAGCTGTTTTTT. This gives the protein CSAEVTGDTGELFF. The chain combines TRBV29-1 with TRBJ2-2, with TRBD1 matching over 7 bases. The CDR3 runs to 14 residues. J was trimmed by 3 bases and V by 7 bases; bases with no gene match: 8. Germline loops: CDR1 SQVTM, CDR2 ANQGSEA.

CDR3 DNA: TGTGCCAGCAGCTTGCGTTACGGGGGGGCTCGGGTAACCTACAATGAGCAGTTCTTC. Its protein product is CASSLRYGGARVTYNEQFF. The chain recombines TRBV5-6 with TRBJ2-1; 8 bases align to TRBD2. The CDR3 totals 19 residues. Germline CDR1 reads SGHDT; CDR2 reads YYEEEE. Trimming removed 1 base from V and 2 bases from J; junction bases left unmatched: 14. The full variable domain, completed using reference TRBV5-6 and TRBJ2-1, is DAGVTQSPTHLIKTRGQQVTLRCSPKSGHDTVSWYQQALGQGPQFIFQYYEEEERQRGNFPDRFSGHQFPNYSSELNVNALLLGDSALYLCASSLRYGGARVTYNEQFFGPGTRLTVL.

CDR3 sequence reads: CASSLLRLGPSNTEAFF. For the CDR3, the DNA is TGCGCCAGCAGCTTGTTGCGGCTTGGTCCCTCGAACACTGAAGCTTTCTTT. V usage is TRBV5-1 and J usage is TRBJ1-1; no definite D call. The CDR3 is 17 residues long. V shed 1 base and J shed 1 base, with 17 bases lying between them. Germline CDR1 reads SGHRS; CDR2 reads YFSETQ.

V usage is TRBV4-1 and J usage is TRBJ2-5; 7 bases match TRBD2. The V segment lost 1 base and the J segment 1 base; nucleotides outside the gene matches: 9. The CDR3 covers 17 residues. Germline CDR1 and CDR2: MGHRA and YSYEKL. The CDR3 region has the DNA TGCGCCAGCAGCCAAGTACGAGCGGGGATTCCCCAAGAGACCCAGTACTTC. Amino acids: CASSQVRAGIPQETQYF.